This T cell receptor (beta chain) was recorded in a study of early T cells in non-severe SARS-CoV-2 infection. Background on the study: The study sequenced bulk RNA from unsorted whole blood, with chains unpaired.

Ten or more counts support this clonotype. Its antigen remains unidentified. Study-level points and caveats: CD4 and private specificities were missed by VDJdb matching, which favored anti-spike CD8 responses.

Separate cDNA molecules each had unique molecular identifiers attached to them. TCRdb re-called the 5' RACE reads with MiXCR, one entry per CDR3 protein. This table has under 45,000 distinct CDR3 sequences, less than 7% appearing once. Germline CDR1 is ENHRY and CDR2 is SYGVKD. The CDR3 length is 14 residues. V was trimmed by 5 bases and J by 4 bases, leaving 13 bases between them. This rearrangement joins TRBV10-3 to TRBJ2-3; unclear D gene. Sample: whole blood, taken at baseline. This sequence was found in an adult who was a healthcare worker with PCR-confirmed SARS-CoV-2 infection or an uninfected control (not recorded which). This CDR3 reads CAISTLGPADTQYF. CDR3 nucleotide sequence: TGTGCCATCAGTACCCTCGGGCCGGCAGATACGCAGTATTTT.